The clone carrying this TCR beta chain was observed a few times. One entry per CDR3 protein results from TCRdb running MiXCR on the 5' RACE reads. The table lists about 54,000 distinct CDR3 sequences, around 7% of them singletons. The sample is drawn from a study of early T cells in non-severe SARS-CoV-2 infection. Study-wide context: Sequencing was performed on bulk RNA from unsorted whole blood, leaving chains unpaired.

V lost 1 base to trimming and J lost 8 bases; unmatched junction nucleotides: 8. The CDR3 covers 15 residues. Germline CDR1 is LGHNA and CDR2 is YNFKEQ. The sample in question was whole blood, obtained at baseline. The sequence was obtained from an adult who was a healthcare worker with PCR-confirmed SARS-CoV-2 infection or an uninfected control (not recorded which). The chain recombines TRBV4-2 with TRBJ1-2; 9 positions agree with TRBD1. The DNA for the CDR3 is TGTGCCAGCAGCCAAGTAACAGGGGGCATGCGAGGCTACACCTTC. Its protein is CASSQVTGGMRGYTF.